This T cell receptor beta chain comes out of a study of shared clonotypes between healthy human individuals. Generated by immunoSEQ multiplex PCR, the TCRdb table keeps only in-frame clones and is missing some. The sample records under 850,000 clones, 72% being singletons. Between the trimmed V and J ends, which lost 4 bases and 2 bases, there was a span of 18 bases. The CDR3 extends over 17 amino acids. Per germline, CDR1 SGHAT and CDR2 FQNNGV. Turning to this clone: Its antigen remains unknown.

The study, taken as a whole, reports: Non-shared clonotypes had lower generation probabilities than clonotypes shared by all four sorted-subset donors.

The receptor's source is a woman aged 25-40 years in good health. The rearrangement uses TRBV11-2 and TRBJ2-1; weak D call: TRBD1 (5 bases). Sequencing was done on a sample of memory CD4+ T cells sorted from blood. As to subset: CD45RA-negative fraction. The CDR3 DNA reads as TGTGCCAGCAGCTATCGCTCGGTTCAGGGTGCCTACAATGAGCAGTTCTTC. It yields the protein CASSYRSVQGAYNEQFF.